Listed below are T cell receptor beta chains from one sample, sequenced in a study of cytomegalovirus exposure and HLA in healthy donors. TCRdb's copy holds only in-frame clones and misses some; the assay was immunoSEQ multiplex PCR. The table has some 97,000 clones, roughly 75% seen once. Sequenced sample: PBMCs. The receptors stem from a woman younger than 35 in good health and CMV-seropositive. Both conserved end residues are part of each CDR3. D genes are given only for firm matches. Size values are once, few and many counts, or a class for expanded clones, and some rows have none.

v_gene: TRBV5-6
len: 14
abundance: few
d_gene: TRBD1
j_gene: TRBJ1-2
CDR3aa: CASSLAGTADGYTF
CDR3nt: TGTGCCAGCAGCTTGGCCGGGACAGCGGATGGCTACACCTTC

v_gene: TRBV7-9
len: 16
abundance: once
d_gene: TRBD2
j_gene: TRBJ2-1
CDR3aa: CASSFLAGGYGNEQFF
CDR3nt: TGTGCCAGCAGCTTTCTAGCGGGAGGGTATGGGAATGAGCAGTTCTTC

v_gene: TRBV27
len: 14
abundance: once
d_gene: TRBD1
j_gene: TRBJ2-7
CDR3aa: CASSSGQGVHEQYF
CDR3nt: TGTGCCAGCAGTTCGGGACAGGGGGTCCACGAGCAGTACTTC

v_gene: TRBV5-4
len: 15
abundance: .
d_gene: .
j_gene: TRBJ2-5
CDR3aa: CASSSRAEPQETQYF
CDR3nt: TGTGCCAGCAGCAGTCGTGCGGAGCCACAAGAGACCCAGTACTTC

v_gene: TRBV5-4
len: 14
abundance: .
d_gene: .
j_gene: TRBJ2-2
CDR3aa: CASSGRLDPGELFF
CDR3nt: TGTGCCAGCAGCGGCAGACTAGACCCCGGGGAGCTGTTTTTT

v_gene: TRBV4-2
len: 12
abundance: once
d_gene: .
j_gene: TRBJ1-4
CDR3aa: CASSPPGEKLFF
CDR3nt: TGTGCCAGCAGCCCTCCAGGTGAAAAACTGTTTTTT

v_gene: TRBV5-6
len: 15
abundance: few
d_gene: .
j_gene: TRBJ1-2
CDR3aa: CASSLAWARLGGYTF
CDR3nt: TGTGCCAGCAGCTTGGCCTGGGCCCGCCTCGGTGGCTACACCTTC

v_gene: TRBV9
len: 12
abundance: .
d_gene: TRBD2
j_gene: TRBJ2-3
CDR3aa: CASTGGADTQYF
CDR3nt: TGTGCCAGCACGGGGGGAGCAGATACGCAGTATTTT

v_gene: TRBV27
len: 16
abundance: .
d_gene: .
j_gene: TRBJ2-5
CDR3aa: CASSPPPGIEGETQYF
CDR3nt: TGTGCCAGCAGTCCCCCTCCCGGGATTGAGGGTGAGACCCAGTACTTC

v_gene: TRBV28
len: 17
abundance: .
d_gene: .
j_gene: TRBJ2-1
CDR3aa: CASSSRRGGTSYNEQFF
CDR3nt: TGTGCCAGTTCGTCTCGGCGGGGCGGGACGAGCTACAATGAGCAGTTCTTC

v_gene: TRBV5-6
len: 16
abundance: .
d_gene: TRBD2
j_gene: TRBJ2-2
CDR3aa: CASKASGRMYTGELFF
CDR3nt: TGTGCCAGCAAGGCTAGCGGGAGGATGTACACCGGGGAGCTGTTTTTT

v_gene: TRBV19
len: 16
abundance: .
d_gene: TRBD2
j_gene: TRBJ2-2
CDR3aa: CASSPSGLAATGELFF
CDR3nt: TGTGCCAGTAGTCCTTCGGGACTAGCGGCCACCGGGGAGCTGTTTTTT

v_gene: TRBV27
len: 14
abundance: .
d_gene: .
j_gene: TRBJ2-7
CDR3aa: CASSLVGQIYEQYF
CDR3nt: TGTGCCAGCAGTTTAGTCGGACAGATATACGAGCAGTACTTC

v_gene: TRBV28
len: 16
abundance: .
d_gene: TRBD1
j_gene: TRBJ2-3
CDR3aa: CAIATITGGSTDTQYF
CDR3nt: TGTGCCATCGCGACAATCACAGGGGGAAGCACAGATACGCAGTATTTT

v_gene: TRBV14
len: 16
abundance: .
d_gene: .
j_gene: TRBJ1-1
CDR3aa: CASSQLRGFEYTEAFF
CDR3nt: TGTGCCAGCAGCCAACTAAGGGGGTTTGAGTACACTGAAGCTTTCTTT

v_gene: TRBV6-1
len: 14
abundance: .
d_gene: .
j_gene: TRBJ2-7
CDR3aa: CASSEGPQDYEQYF
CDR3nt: TGTGCCAGCAGTGAAGGGCCACAGGACTACGAGCAGTACTTC

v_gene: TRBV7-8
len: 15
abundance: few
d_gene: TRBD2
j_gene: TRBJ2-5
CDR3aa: CASSWTGTSGETQYF
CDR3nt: TGTGCCAGCAGCTGGACCGGGACTAGTGGAGAGACCCAGTACTTC

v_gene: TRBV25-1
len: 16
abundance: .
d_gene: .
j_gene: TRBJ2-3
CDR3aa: CASSEDQGGYTDTQYF
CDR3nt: TGTGCCAGCAGTGAAGATCAGGGGGGTTACACAGATACGCAGTATTTT

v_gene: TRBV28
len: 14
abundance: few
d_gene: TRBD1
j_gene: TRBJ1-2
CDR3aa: CASSTQGALSGYTF
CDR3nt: TGTGCCAGCAGTACCCAGGGGGCGCTGAGTGGCTACACCTTC

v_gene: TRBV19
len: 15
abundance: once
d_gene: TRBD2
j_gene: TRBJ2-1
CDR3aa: CASSRTSGRGYEQFF
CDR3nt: TGTGCCAGTAGTAGGACTAGCGGGAGAGGCTATGAGCAGTTCTTC

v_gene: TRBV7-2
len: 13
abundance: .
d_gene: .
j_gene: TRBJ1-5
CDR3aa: CASSSRTGQPQHF
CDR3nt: TGTGCCAGCAGCTCCCGAACCGGGCAGCCCCAGCATTTT

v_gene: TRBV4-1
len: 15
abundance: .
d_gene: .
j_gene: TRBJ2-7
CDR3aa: CASSQDSGRLYEQYF
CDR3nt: TGCGCCAGCAGCCAAGATTCCGGGAGACTCTACGAGCAGTACTTC

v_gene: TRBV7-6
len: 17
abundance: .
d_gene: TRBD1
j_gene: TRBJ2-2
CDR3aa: CASSWGQGVLNTGELFF
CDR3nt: TGTGCCAGCAGCTGGGGACAGGGGGTCCTGAACACCGGGGAGCTGTTTTTT

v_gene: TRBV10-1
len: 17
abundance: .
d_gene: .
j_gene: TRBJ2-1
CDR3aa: CASSEPRGSSSYNEQFF
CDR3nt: TGCGCCAGCAGTGAGCCCCGGGGGTCGAGTTCCTACAATGAGCAGTTCTTC

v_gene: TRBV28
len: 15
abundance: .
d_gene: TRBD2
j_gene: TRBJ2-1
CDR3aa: CASRLSSGKGNEQFF
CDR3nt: TGTGCCAGCAGACTTTCTAGCGGTAAAGGGAATGAGCAGTTCTTC

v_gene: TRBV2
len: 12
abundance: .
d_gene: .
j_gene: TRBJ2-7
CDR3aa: CASSAGFYEQYF
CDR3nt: TGTGCCAGCAGTGCAGGGTTCTACGAGCAGTACTTC

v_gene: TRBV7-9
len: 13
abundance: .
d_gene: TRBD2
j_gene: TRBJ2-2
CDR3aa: CASKGSGTGELFF
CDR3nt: TGTGCCAGCAAGGGTAGCGGGACCGGGGAGCTGTTTTTT

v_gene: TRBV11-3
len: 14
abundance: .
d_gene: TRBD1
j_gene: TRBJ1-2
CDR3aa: CASSLDPGGNGYTF
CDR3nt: TGTGCCAGCAGCCTAGACCCAGGGGGCAATGGCTACACCTTC

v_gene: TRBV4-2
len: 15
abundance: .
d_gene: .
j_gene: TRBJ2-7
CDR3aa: CASSPLDSTSYEQYF
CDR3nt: TGTGCCAGCAGCCCCCTGGACTCGACCTCCTACGAGCAGTACTTC

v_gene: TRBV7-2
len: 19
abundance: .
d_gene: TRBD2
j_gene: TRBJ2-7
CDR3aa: CASSLGWLSLGGRLYEQYF
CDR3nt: TGTGCCAGCAGCTTAGGTTGGCTCTCATTGGGCGGGAGGTTGTACGAGCAGTACTTC

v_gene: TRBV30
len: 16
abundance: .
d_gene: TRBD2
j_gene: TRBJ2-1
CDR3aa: CAWGQKVAGGRNEQFF
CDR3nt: TGTGCCTGGGGGCAAAAAGTAGCGGGAGGTAGGAATGAGCAGTTCTTC

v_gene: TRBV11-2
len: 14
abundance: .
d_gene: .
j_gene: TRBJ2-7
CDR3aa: CASSRDSGIYEQYF
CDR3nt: TGTGCCAGCAGCCGGGACTCCGGTATTTACGAGCAGTACTTC

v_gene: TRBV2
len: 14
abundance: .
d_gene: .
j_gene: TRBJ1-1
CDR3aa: CASRIRTANTEAFF
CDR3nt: TGTGCCAGCAGGATCCGGACAGCTAACACTGAAGCTTTCTTT

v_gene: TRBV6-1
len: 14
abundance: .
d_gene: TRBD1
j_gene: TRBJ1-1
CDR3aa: CASSWTGMNTEAFF
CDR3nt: TGTGCCAGCAGCTGGACAGGGATGAACACTGAAGCTTTCTTT

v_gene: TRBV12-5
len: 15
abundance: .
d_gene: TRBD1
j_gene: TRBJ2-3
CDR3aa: CASGLGQGAADTQYF
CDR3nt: TGTGCTAGTGGTTTGGGACAGGGGGCCGCAGATACGCAGTATTTT

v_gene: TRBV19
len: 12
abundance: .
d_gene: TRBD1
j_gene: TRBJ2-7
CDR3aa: CASLGQEPGQYF
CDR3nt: TGTGCCAGCTTGGGACAGGAACCGGGGCAGTACTTC

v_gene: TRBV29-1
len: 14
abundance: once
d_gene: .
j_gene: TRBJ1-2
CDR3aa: CSVEGDYTNYGYTF
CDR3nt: TGCAGCGTTGAAGGGGACTACACTAACTATGGCTACACCTTC

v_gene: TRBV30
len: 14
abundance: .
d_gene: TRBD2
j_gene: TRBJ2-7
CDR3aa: CAWSVSGTSYEQYF
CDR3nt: TGTGCCTGGAGTGTTAGCGGGACCTCCTACGAGCAGTACTTC

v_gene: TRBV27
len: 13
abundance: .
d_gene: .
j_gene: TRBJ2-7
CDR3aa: CASRLTGSYEQYF
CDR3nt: TGTGCCAGCAGGCTTACAGGGTCCTACGAGCAGTACTTC

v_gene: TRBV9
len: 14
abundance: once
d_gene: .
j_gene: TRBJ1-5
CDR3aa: CASSAGEGVGPQHF
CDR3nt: TGTGCCAGCAGCGCTGGGGAGGGGGTTGGGCCCCAGCATTTT

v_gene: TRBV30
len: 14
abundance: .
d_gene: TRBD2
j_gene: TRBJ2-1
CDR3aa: CAATTSGGYNEQFF
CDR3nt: TGTGCCGCAACAACTAGCGGGGGTTACAATGAGCAGTTCTTC

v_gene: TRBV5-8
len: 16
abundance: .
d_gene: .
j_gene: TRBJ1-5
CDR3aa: CASSPEIDSINQPQHF
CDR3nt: TGTGCCAGCAGCCCCGAAATTGACAGTATCAATCAGCCCCAGCATTTT